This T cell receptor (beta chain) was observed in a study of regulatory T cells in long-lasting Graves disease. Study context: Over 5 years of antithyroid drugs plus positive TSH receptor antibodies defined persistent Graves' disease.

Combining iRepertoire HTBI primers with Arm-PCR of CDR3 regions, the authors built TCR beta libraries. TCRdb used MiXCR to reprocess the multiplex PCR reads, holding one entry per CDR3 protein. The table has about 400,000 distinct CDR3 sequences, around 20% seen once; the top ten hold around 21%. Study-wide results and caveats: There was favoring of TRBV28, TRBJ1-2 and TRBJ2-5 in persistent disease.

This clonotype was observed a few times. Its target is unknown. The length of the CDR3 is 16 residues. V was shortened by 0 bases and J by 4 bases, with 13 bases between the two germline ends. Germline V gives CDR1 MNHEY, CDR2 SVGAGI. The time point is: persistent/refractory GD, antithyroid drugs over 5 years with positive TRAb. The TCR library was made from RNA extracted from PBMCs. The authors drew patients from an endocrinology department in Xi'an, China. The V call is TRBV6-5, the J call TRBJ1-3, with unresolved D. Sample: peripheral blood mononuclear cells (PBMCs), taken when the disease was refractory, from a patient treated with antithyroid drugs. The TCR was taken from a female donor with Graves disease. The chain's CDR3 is CASSYSRVVTGNTIYF. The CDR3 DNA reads TGTGCCAGCAGTTACTCAAGAGTAGTTACCGGAAACACCATATATTTT.